The source of this T cell receptor (beta chain) is a study of OX40 agonist ivuxolimab in advanced cancers. Across the study: The eligibility criteria allowed prior anti-PD-1, anti-PD-L1 or anti-CTLA-4 therapy, and about 40% had some.

Measured with immunoSEQ multiplex PCR; TCRdb has only the in-frame clones, and not every one. This table holds approximately 79,000 clones, 85% to 90% found once. Overall study results and limits: Compared with CD4+, CD8+ T cells on average had more expanded clones. It was also the case that some nonresponders had low normalized T-cell clonal expansion.

Concerning this clone itself: As yet, its antigen is unknown.

This CDR3 has 17 amino acids. Germline CDR1 is KGHSH and CDR2 is LQKENI. The ends lost 0 bases at V and 7 bases at J; junction bases unmatched: 12. The TCR was taken from an adult with an advanced solid tumor such as melanoma, head and neck, liver or kidney cancer. The sample here was CD4+ or CD8+ T cells sorted from blood, taken in a trial of the OX40 agonist ivuxolimab. The rearrangement joins TRBV18 to TRBJ1-1; 9 nucleotides align to TRBD1. The CDR3 DNA sequence: TGTGCCAGCTCACCACCAGGGACAGGGTTCGTGGTCAGTGAAGCTTTCTTT. Translating gives CASSPPGTGFVVSEAFF.